This is a list of T cell receptor beta chains from one sample in a study of cytotoxic CD8 clonotypes in ibrutinib-treated CLL. Sequencing was performed with immunoSEQ multiplex PCR; in TCRdb, only in-frame clones are kept and a portion is missing. The data contain some 200,000 clones, 65% to 80% of them seen just once; the ten biggest clones take up approximately 6%. The sequencing used PBMCs, collected after 12 months of ibrutinib treatment. These receptors were obtained from a human donor with chronic lymphocytic leukemia. Both conserved end residues are part of each CDR3. The D gene is left open where the match is weak. Clone size is not always given. Where it is, it says once, few, many or a class for expanded clones.

NA | NA | TRBJ1-1 | TRBV5-1 | TGCGCCAGCAGCGCCATCATGGCGGGTGATGAAGCTTTCTTT | CASSAIMAGDEAFF
TRBD1 | NA | TRBJ2-5 | TRBV5-1 | TGCGCCAGCAGTCCCGACAGGGGGCGTACAGCGGGAGTCGCAGAGACCCAGTACTTC | CASSPDRGRTAGVAETQYF
NA | NA | TRBJ1-2 | TRBV27 | TGTGCCAGCAGTTTTGACCGACACCCTAACTATGGCTACACCTTC | CASSFDRHPNYGYTF
NA | NA | TRBJ2-7 | TRBV19 | TGTGCCAGTAGTATAAGAGAGGGGCCGAACGAGCAGTACTTC | CASSIREGPNEQYF
NA | NA | TRBJ1-6 | TRBV2 | TGTGCCAGCGGGAATAGGGCTTCCCCTAATTCACCCCTCCACTTT | CASGNRASPNSPLHF
NA | few | TRBJ2-5 | TRBV6-1 | TGTGCCAGCCAGGAGCGGCGAGAGACCCAGTACTTC | CASQERRETQYF
TRBD1 | NA | TRBJ1-1 | TRBV11-3 | TGTGCCAGCAGCTTTGGACCGGGACAGATGAACACTGAAGCTTTCTTT | CASSFGPGQMNTEAFF
NA | NA | TRBJ1-2 | TRBV28 | TGTGCCAGCAGCCCAACCAGGTCAGGATTCTATGGCTACACCTTC | CASSPTRSGFYGYTF
TRBD1 | NA | TRBJ1-2 | TRBV6-1 | TGTGCCAGCAAGTCCCAGGGGGCGTCCTATGGCTACACCTTC | CASKSQGASYGYTF
NA | NA | TRBJ2-3 | TRBV7-2 | TGTGCCAGCAGCTTAAGAGTCTCCCCAGATACGCAGTATTTT | CASSLRVSPDTQYF
NA | NA | TRBJ2-7 | TRBV6-1 | TGTGCCAGCTCTGTAACTAGTTTCTCCTACGAGCAGTACTTC | CASSVTSFSYEQYF
NA | NA | TRBJ1-3 | TRBV5-1 | TGCGCCAGCAGCCCCGAGGGAGTTGGAAACACCATATATTTT | CASSPEGVGNTIYF
TRBD2 | NA | TRBJ2-1 | TRBV7-2 | TGTGCCAGCAGCTTCCCCAGTGTAGCGGGGATCAATGAGCAGTTCTTC | CASSFPSVAGINEQFF
NA | NA | TRBJ2-2 | TRBV29-1 | TGCAGCGTTGATGCGCAAAAGGGCCCCGGGGAGCTGTTTTTT | CSVDAQKGPGELFF
NA | NA | TRBJ2-3 | TRBV7-6 | TGTGCCAGCAGCTTAGTGGAGGGGGACACAGATACGCAGTATTTT | CASSLVEGDTDTQYF
TRBD2 | NA | TRBJ2-7 | TRBV4-1 | TGCGCCAGCAGCCAAGTTAGCGGGAGGGTTGACGAGCAGTACTTC | CASSQVSGRVDEQYF
NA | NA | TRBJ1-4 | TRBV6-5 | TGTGCCACCCGAGGGTCGCGCCATGAAAAACTGTTTTTT | CATRGSRHEKLFF
TRBD1 | once | TRBJ2-7 | TRBV4-1 | TGCGCCAGCAGCCAAGGACAGGGGCCGGCCTACGAGCAGTACTTC | CASSQGQGPAYEQYF
NA | NA | TRBJ1-1 | TRBV27 | TGTGCCAGCAGTTTAGCGCAGGGGCAGGTAAGAATCTTT | CASSLAQGQVRIF
TRBD2 | NA | TRBJ2-1 | TRBV9 | TGTGCCAGCAGCCCAAGGAGGGTAGCGGGGGGCTACAATGAGCAGTTCTTC | CASSPRRVAGGYNEQFF
NA | NA | TRBJ1-2 | TRBV2 | TGTGCCAGTAAGACAGTTAACTATGGCTACACCTTC | CASKTVNYGYTF
NA | NA | TRBJ2-7 | TRBV28 | TGTGCCAGTGGCGTACTCACTCCTTACGAGCAGTACTTC | CASGVLTPYEQYF
TRBD1 | NA | TRBJ1-1 | TRBV5-5 | TGTGCCAGCAGTTCATTACAGGGGGGAAGGCCTGAAGCTTTCTTT | CASSSLQGGRPEAFF
NA | NA | TRBJ1-5 | TRBV4-1 | TGCGCCAGCAGCCAAGCATTTAAGGACAGTAGCAATCAGCCCCAGCATTTT | CASSQAFKDSSNQPQHF
TRBD1 | once | TRBJ1-2 | TRBV6-5 | TGTGCCAGCAGGACGACAGGGACGAACTATGGCTACACCTTC | CASRTTGTNYGYTF
NA | few | TRBJ1-2 | TRBV6-1 | TGTGCCAGCAGTCTACAGGGTAACGGCTATGGCTACACCTTC | CASSLQGNGYGYTF
NA | NA | TRBJ1-5 | TRBV5-6 | TGTGCCAGCAGCTCCCCGGGAAGGGGAAGTCAGCATTTT | CASSSPGRGSQHF
TRBD1 | NA | TRBJ2-2 | TRBV5-1 | TGCGCCAGCAGGGATAACAGGGGCTCCCTCACCGGGGAGCTGTTTTTT | CASRDNRGSLTGELFF
NA | NA | TRBJ1-2 | TRBV28 | TGTGCCAGCACCGGACAGCCCGTGGCCTACACCTTC | CASTGQPVAYTF
TRBD2 | NA | TRBJ2-5 | TRBV7-2 | TGTGCCAGCAGCTTAGGTGGCAGCGGGAGAGTCGAGACCCAGTACTTC | CASSLGGSGRVETQYF
NA | NA | TRBJ1-6 | TRBV6-1 | TGTGCCAGCAGTGAAGCGCCGGGAGGGTTGAATTCACCCCTCCACTTT | CASSEAPGGLNSPLHF
TRBD1 | NA | TRBJ1-5 | TRBV5-8 | TGTGCCAGCAGATCAAGACAGGGCGGACCCCAGCATTTT | CASRSRQGGPQHF
NA | NA | TRBJ1-1 | TRBV4-1 | TGCGCCAGCAGCCAGCCAAAGGAAAACACTGAAGCTTTCTTT | CASSQPKENTEAFF
TRBD1 | few | TRBJ1-5 | TRBV30 | TGTGCCTGGAGACAGGGGGGGGTCGGCAATCAGCCCCAGCATTTT | CAWRQGGVGNQPQHF
TRBD1 | NA | TRBJ1-2 | TRBV19 | TGTGCCAGTAGTAATCCCGGGACAGCTTATGGCTACACCTTC | CASSNPGTAYGYTF
TRBD1 | NA | TRBJ1-2 | TRBV15 | TGTGCCACCAGCAGAGAACAGGGGGACTATGGCTACACCTTC | CATSREQGDYGYTF